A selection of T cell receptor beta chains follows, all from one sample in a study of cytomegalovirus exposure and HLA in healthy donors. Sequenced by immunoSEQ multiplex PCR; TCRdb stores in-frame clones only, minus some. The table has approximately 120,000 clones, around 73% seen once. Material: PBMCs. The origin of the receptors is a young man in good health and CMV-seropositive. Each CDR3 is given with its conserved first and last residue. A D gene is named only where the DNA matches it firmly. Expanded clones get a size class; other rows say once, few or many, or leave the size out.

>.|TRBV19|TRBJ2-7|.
CASSIASGSGGEQYF
TGTGCCAGTAGTATAGCTTCCGGGAGCGGTGGTGAGCAGTACTTC
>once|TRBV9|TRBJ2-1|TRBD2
CASSGTGLARNEQFF
TGTGCCAGCAGCGGGACAGGACTAGCGAGGAATGAGCAGTTCTTC
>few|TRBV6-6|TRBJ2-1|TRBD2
CAASGIGVEQFF
TGTGCCGCAAGCGGGATTGGTGTTGAGCAGTTCTTC
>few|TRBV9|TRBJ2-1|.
CASSNRPGSNEQFF
TGTGCCAGCAGCAACCGACCGGGGTCCAATGAGCAGTTCTTC
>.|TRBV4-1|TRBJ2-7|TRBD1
CASSQVQGDEDEQYF
TGCGCCAGCAGCCAGGTGCAGGGGGACGAGGACGAGCAGTACTTC
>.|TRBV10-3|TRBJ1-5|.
CAISESGGAGNSNQPQHF
TGTGCCATCAGTGAGTCAGGAGGGGCCGGGAATAGCAATCAGCCCCAGCATTTT
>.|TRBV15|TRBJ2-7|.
CATSRDHRPGEQYF
TGTGCCACCAGCAGAGATCACAGGCCCGGCGAGCAGTACTTC
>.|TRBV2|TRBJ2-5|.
CASSRTYQETQYF
TGTGCCAGCAGTCGGACTTACCAAGAGACCCAGTACTTC
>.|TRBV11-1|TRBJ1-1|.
CASSTWSTEAFF
TGTGCCAGCAGCACCTGGAGTACTGAAGCTTTCTTT
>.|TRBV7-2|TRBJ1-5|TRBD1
CASSFRDSNYSNQPQHF
TGTGCCAGCAGCTTCCGGGACAGTAATTATAGCAATCAGCCCCAGCATTTT
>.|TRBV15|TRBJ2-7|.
CATSREVQSYEQYF
TGTGCCACCAGCAGAGAGGTTCAGTCCTACGAGCAGTACTTC
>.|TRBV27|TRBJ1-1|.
CASSLVRTAEAFF
TGTGCCAGCAGTTTAGTTAGAACGGCTGAAGCTTTCTTT
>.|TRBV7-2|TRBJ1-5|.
CASSLDSGLDQPQHF
TGTGCCAGCAGCTTAGATTCAGGGCTAGATCAGCCCCAGCATTTT
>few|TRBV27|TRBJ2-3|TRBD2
CASSPRDYRVFDTQYF
TGTGCCAGCAGTCCGCGGGACTATCGGGTTTTTGATACGCAGTATTTT
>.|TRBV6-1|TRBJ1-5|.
CASMGRAAQHF
TGTGCCAGCATGGGGAGGGCGGCCCAGCATTTT
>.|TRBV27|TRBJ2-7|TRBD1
CASTEKGWAGGSYEQYF
TGTGCCAGCACCGAAAAGGGGTGGGCAGGGGGCTCCTACGAGCAGTACTTC
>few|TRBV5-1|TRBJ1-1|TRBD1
CASSSAALVYRGQAFF
TGCGCCAGCAGCTCTGCCGCCCTCGTGTACAGGGGGCAAGCTTTCTTT
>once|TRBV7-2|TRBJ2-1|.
CASSLAPGYNEQFF
TGTGCCAGCAGCTTAGCGCCCGGCTACAATGAGCAGTTCTTC
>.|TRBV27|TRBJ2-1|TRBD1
CASSDYRQGTSQLF
TGTGCCAGCAGTGACTACAGACAGGGGACCTCGCAACTCTTC
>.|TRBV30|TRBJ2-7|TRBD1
CAWGTGGYEQYF
TGTGCCTGGGGCACAGGGGGCTACGAGCAGTACTTC
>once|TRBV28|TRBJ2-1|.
CASSLFAGIYNEQFF
TGTGCCAGCAGTTTATTTGCCGGTATTTACAATGAGCAGTTCTTC
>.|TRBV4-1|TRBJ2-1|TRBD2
CASSQELAGGDEQFF
TGCGCCAGCAGCCAAGAACTAGCGGGGGGGGATGAGCAGTTCTTC
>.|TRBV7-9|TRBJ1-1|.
CASSIGQRLGTEAFF
TGTGCCAGCAGCATTGGACAGAGACTTGGCACTGAAGCTTTCTTT
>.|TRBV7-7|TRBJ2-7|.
CASSPDRTSYEQYF
TGTGCCAGCAGCCCGGACAGAACCTCCTACGAGCAGTACTTC
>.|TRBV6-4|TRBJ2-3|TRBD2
CASSGLAGGSDTQYF
TGTGCCAGCAGTGGACTAGCGGGAGGGTCAGATACGCAGTATTTT
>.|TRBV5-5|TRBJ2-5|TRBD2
CASNFGLAYPQETQYF
TGTGCCAGCAACTTTGGACTAGCGTACCCCCAAGAGACCCAGTACTTC
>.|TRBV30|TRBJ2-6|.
CAWSVTGANVLTF
TGTGCCTGGAGTGTCACAGGGGCCAACGTCCTGACTTTC
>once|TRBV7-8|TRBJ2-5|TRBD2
CASSARTSGSGETQYF
TGTGCCAGCAGCGCCCGGACTAGCGGGAGTGGTGAGACCCAGTACTTC
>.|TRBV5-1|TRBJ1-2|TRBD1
CASSLERQGEGYTF
TGCGCCAGCAGCTTGGAGCGACAGGGGGAAGGCTACACCTTC
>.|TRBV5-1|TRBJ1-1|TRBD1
CASSSRDREVLAFF
TGCGCCAGCAGCTCCCGGGACAGGGAAGTGTTGGCTTTCTTT
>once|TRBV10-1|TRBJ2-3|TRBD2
CASSGGLAGEGDTQYF
TGCGCCAGCAGTGGAGGACTAGCGGGAGAGGGAGATACGCAGTATTTT
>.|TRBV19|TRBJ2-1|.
CASSIPRTYNEQFF
TGTGCCAGTAGTATCCCCCGTACCTACAATGAGCAGTTCTTC
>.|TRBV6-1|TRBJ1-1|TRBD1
CASSGTGLWAENTEAFF
TGTGCCAGCAGTGGGACAGGGCTATGGGCGGAGAACACTGAAGCTTTCTTT
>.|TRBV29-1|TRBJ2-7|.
CSVEGTVPYEQYF
TGCAGCGTTGAAGGGACAGTTCCCTACGAGCAGTACTTC
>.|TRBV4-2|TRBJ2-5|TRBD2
CASSQGLADLNPQYF
TGTGCCAGCAGCCAAGGTCTAGCGGACCTAAACCCCCAGTACTTC